This T cell receptor (beta chain) was sequenced in a study of CD8+ T cells in alopecia areata. Background on the study: After 6 to 18 months of tofacitinib, follow-up continued 6 months off drug.

Extracted RNA was reverse transcribed, and the resulting cDNA served as sequencing template. Some clones are missing from TCRdb's copy, which holds only in-frame ones; the method was immunoSEQ multiplex PCR. The sample consists of fewer than 150,000 clones, roughly 82% of them appearing once. Whole-study findings and limits: Normal-skin resident alphabeta T cells also appear among scalp sample sequences.

As to treatment: oral pan-JAK inhibitor, 5-10 mg twice daily. Germline assignment: CDR1 SQVTM and CDR2 ANQGSEA. V was pared by 5 bases and J by 0 bases, with 11 bases between. The CDR3 contains 13 residues. As for this clone: The target antigen is unknown.

The chain joins TRBV29-1 to TRBJ2-7, with D maybe TRBD1 (5 bases). The clonotype originates from a human donor with alopecia areata. This specimen was CD8+ T cells sorted from blood, taken at week 4, from a patient treated with tofacitinib. DNA of the CDR3: TGCAGCGTTAGACCTACAGGCTCCTACGAGCAGTACTTC. This encodes CSVRPTGSYEQYF.